This TCR beta chain was retrieved from a study of blood T cell repertoires in COVID-19. Overall study: Some COVID-19 samples were acute and others convalescent; all came from the United States, Italy and Spain. T cells, B-cell-depleted T cells, or PBMCs provided the cDNA or gDNA that served as material.

In the original workflow: Nucleated cell counts were estimated from reference gene primer amplification. Some clones are missing from TCRdb's copy, which holds only in-frame ones; the method was immunoSEQ multiplex PCR. Clonal size and the V and J genes are those of that table, whereas D and trimming came from the DNA. The sample yields approximately 190,000 clones, roughly 90% seen once. The CDR3 extends over 12 amino acids. The germline V and J ends were trimmed by 7 bases and 8 bases, with 11 bases remaining between them. Germline loops: CDR1 ENHRY, CDR2 SYGVKD. The chain uses TRBV10-3 and TRBJ1-4, with D perhaps TRBD1 (6 bases). This TCR derives from a woman in her thirties or forties who had recovered from COVID-19. Sequencing used peripheral blood. Here the CDR3 DNA reads TGTGCCATCAAGGGGGTTGGGGAAAAACTGTTTTTT. Translating it yields CAIKGVGEKLFF.